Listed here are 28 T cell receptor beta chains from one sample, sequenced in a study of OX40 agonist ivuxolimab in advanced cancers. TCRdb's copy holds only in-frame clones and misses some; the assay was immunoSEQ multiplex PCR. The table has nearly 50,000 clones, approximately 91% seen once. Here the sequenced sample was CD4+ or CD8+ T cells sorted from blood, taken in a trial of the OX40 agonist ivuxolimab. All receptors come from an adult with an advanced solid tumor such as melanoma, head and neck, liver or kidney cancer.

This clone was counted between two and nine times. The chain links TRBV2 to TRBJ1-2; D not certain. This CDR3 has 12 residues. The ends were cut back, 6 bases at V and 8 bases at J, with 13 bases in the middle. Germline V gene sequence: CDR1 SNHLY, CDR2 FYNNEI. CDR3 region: CASSPGFKGYTF. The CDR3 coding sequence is TGTGCCAGCAGCCCGGGATTCAAGGGCTACACCTTC.

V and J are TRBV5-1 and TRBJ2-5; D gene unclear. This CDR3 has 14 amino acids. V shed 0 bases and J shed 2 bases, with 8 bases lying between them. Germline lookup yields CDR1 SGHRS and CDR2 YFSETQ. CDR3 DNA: TGCGCCAGCAGCTTGGAGATCAAACAAGAGACCCAGTACTTC. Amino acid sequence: CASSLEIKQETQYF.

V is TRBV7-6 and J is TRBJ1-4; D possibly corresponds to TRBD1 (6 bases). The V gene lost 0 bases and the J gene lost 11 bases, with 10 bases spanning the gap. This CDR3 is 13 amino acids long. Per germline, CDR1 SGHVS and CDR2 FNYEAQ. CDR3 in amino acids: CASSLATGGKLFF. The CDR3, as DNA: TGTGCCAGCAGCTTAGCGACAGGCGGGAAACTGTTTTTT.

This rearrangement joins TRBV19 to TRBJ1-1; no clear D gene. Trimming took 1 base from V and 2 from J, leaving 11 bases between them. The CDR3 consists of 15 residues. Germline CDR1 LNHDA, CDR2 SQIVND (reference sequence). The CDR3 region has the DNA TGTGCCAGTAGTATAGGGCATCTGAGCAACACTGAAGCTTTCTTT. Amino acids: CASSIGHLSNTEAFF.

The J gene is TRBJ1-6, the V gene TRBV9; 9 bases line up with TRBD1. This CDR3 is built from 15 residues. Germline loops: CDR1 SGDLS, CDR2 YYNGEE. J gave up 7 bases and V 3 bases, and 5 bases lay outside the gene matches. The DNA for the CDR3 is TGTGCCAGCAGCGCCCGGGACAGGGAAAATTCACCCCTCCACTTT. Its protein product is CASSARDRENSPLHF. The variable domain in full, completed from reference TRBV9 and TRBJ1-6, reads DSGVTQTPKHLITATGQRVTLRCSPRSGDLSVYWYQQSLDQGLQFLIQYYNGEERAKGNILERFSAQQFPDLHSELNLSSLELGDSALYFCASSARDRENSPLHFGNGTRLTVT.

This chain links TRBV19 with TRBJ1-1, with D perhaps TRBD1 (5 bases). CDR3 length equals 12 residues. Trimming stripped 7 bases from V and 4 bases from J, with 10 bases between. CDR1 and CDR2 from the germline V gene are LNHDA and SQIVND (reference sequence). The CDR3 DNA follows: TGTGCCAGTACGCAGGGAGGCACTGAAGCTTTCTTT. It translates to CASTQGGTEAFF.

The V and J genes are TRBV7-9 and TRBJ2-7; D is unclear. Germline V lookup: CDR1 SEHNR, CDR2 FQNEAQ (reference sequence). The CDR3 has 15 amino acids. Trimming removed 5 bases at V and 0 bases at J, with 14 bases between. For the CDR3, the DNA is TGTGCCAGCAGCCAAGTTCCCAGCAGCTCCTACGAGCAGTACTTC. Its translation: CASSQVPSSSYEQYF.

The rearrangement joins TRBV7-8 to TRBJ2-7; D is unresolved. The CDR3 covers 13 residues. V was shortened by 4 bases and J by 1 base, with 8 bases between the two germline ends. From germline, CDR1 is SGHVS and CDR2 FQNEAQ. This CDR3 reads CASSSPDSYEQYV. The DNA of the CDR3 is TGTGCCAGCAGCTCCCCCGATTCCTACGAGCAGTACGTC.

As DNA, the CDR3 is TGTGCCAGCAGCCTGAGCTCCTACGAGCAGTACTTC. Translated, it gives CASSLSSYEQYF. This chain joins TRBV7-8 and TRBJ2-7, with D unclear. V was shortened by 5 bases and J by 0 bases, with 5 bases between the two germline ends. There are 12 residues in the CDR3. Germline V gene lookup returns CDR1 SGHVS and CDR2 FQNEAQ.

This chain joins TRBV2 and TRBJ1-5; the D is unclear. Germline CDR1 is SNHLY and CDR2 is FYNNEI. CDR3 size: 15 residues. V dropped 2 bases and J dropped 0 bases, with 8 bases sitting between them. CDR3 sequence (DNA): TGTGCCAGCAGTGAATCTGTTTATAGCAATCAGCCCCAGCATTTT. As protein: CASSESVYSNQPQHF.

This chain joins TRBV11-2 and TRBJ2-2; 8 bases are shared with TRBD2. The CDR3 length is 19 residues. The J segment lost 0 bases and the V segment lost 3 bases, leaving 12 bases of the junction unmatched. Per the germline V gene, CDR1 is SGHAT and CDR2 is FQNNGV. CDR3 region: CASSFSAGGHSSNTGELFF. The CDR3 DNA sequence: TGTGCCAGCAGCTTTTCCGCGGGGGGCCACTCCTCGAACACCGGGGAGCTGTTTTTT.

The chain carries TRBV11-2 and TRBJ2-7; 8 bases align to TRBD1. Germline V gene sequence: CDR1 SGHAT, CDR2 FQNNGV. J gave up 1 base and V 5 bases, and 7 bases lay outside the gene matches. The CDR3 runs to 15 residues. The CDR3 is CASSIRQGQSYEQYV. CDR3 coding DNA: TGTGCCAGCAGCATTAGACAGGGGCAGTCCTACGAGCAGTACGTC.

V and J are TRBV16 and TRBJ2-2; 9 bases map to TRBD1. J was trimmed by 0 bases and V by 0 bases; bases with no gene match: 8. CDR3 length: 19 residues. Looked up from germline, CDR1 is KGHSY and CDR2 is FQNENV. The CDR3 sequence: CASSQSIRGTGTNTGELFF. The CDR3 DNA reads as TGTGCCAGCAGCCAATCGATAAGGGGGACAGGGACGAACACCGGGGAGCTGTTTTTT.

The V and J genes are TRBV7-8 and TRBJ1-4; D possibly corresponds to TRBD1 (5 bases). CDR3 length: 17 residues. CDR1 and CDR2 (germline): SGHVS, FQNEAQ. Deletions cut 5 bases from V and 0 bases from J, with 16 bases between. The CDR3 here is CASSLEVGAPTNEKLFF. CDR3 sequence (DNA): TGTGCCAGCAGCCTAGAGGTCGGGGCACCAACTAATGAAAAACTGTTTTTT.

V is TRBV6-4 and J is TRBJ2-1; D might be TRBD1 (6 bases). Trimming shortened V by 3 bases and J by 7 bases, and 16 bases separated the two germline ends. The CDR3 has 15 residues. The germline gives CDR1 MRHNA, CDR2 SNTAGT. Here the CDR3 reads CASSEKGDQGNEQFF. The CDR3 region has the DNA TGTGCCAGCAGTGAGAAGGGGGACCAGGGGAATGAGCAGTTCTTC.

CDR3: CASSGQGASQPQHF. The CDR3 DNA reads TGTGCCAGCAGCGGACAGGGGGCTAGCCAGCCCCAGCATTTT. The genes are TRBV6-5 and TRBJ1-5; 11 bases fit TRBD1. The CDR3 has 14 amino acids. Germline assignment: CDR1 MNHEY and CDR2 SVGAGI. V was clipped by 6 bases and J by 7 bases; unmatched bases: 5.

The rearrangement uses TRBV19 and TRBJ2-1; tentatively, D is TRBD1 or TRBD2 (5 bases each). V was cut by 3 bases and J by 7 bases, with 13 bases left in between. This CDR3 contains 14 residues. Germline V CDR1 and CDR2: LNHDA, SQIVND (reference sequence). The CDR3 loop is CASSMIGTGNEQFF. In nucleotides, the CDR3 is TGTGCCAGTAGTATGATTGGGACCGGAAATGAGCAGTTCTTC.

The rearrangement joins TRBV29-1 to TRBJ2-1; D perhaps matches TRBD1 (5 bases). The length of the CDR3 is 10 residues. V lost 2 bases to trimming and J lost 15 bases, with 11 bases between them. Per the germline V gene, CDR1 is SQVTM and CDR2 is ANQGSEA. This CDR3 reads CSVERGSGFF. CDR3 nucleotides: TGCAGCGTTGAAAGGGGAAGTGGGTTCTTC.

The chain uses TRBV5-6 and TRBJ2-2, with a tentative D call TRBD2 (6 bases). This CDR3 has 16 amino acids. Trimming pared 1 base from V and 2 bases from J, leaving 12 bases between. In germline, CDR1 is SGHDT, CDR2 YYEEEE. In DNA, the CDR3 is TGTGCCAGCAGCTTGCGGCGGGGACGAAACACCGGGGAGCTGTTTTTT. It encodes CASSLRRGRNTGELFF.

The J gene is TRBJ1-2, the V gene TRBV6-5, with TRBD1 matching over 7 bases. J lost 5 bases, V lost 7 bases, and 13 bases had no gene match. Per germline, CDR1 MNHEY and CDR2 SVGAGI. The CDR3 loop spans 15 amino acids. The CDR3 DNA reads TGTGCCAGCACACGAGGGGGGCAGGGGGTTTATGGCTACACCTTC. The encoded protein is CASTRGGQGVYGYTF.

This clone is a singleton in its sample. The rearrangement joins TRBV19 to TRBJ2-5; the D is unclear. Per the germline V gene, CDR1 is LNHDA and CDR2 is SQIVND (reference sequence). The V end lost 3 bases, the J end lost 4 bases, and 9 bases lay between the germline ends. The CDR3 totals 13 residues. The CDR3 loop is CASSIGLIETQYF. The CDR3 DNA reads TGTGCCAGTAGTATCGGTCTTATAGAGACCCAGTACTTC.

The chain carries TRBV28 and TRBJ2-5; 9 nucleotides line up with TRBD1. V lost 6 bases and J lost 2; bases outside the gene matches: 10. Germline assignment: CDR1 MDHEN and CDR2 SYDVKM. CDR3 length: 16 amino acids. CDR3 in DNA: TGTGCCAGCAGCCGCGACGGGACAGGGATACAAGAGACCCAGTACTTC. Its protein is CASSRDGTGIQETQYF. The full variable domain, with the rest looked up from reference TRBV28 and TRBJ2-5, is DVKVTQSSRYLVKRTGEKVFLECVQDMDHENMFWYRQDPGLGLRLIYFSYDVKMKEKGDIPEGYSVSREKKERFSLILESASTNQTSMYLCASSRDGTGIQETQYFGPGTRLLVL.

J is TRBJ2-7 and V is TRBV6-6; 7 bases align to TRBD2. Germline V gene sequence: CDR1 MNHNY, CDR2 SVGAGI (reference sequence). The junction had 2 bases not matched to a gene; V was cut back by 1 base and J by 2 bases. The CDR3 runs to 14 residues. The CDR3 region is CASSYWTRPYEQYF. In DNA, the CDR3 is TGTGCCAGCAGTTACTGGACTAGACCCTACGAGCAGTACTTC.

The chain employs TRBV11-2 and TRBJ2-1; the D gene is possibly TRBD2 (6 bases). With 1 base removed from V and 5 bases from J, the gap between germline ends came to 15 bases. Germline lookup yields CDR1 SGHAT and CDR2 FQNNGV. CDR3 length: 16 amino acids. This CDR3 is CASSLVRLVGDNEQFF. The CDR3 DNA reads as TGTGCCAGCAGCTTAGTAAGACTAGTAGGCGACAATGAGCAGTTCTTC.

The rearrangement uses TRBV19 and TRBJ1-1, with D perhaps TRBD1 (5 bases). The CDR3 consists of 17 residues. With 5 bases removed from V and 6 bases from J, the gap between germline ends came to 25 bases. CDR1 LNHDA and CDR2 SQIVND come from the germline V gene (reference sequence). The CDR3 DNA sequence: TGTGCCAGTAGTGTAAGCCAAATTGAACTCAGGGTGGCTGAAGCTTTCTTT. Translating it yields CASSVSQIELRVAEAFF.

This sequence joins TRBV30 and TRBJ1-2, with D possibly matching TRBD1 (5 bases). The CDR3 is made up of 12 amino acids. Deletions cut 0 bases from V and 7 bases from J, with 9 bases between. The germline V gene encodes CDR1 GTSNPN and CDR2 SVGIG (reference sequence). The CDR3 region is CAWSVGQGGYTF. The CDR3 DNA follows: TGTGCCTGGAGTGTAGGGCAGGGTGGCTACACCTTC.

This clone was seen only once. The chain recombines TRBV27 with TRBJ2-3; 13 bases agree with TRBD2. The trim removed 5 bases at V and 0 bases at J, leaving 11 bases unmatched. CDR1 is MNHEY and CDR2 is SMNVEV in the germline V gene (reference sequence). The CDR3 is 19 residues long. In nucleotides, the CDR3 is TGTGCCAGCAGTAGACTAGCGGGGGGAACTCTTGAAAGCACAGATACGCAGTATTTT. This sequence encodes CASSRLAGGTLESTDTQYF.

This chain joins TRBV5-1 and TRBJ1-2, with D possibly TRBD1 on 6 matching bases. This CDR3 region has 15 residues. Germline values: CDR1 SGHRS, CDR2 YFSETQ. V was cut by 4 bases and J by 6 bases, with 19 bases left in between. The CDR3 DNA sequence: TGCGCCAGCAGCCCGGGAGCAGGGGAAATAGATGGCTACACCTTC. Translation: CASSPGAGEIDGYTF.